The clone carrying this T cell receptor beta chain turned up a few times. Which cohort a participant joined came from the clinical history participants gave. Before being deemed recovered, Cohort 3 donors had two negative PCRs, clearance, or symptom resolution. The source of the sample is a study of blood T cell repertoires in COVID-19. Overall study: Samples taken during acute and convalescent COVID-19 were collected in the United States, Italy and Spain.

Original handling: Nucleated cell number was recorded as an estimate derived from reference gene primer amplification. Method: immunoSEQ multiplex PCR; TCRdb's copy keeps in-frame clones and lacks some. The V and J calls and clone size come from that table; D and trimming were worked out from the DNA. The sample contains approximately 470,000 clones, about nine tenths of which appear only once. The clonotype originates from a woman aged 18-29 years who had recovered from COVID-19. The sequenced sample consisted of PBMCs or T cells enriched from blood (not recorded which).

The chain's CDR3 is CASRRPQHSPLHF. For the CDR3, the DNA is TGTGCCAGCAGGCGCCCCCAACATTCACCCCTCCACTTT. The V and J genes are TRBV6-5 and TRBJ1-6; D is unresolved. V was trimmed by 6 bases and J by 8 bases, leaving 11 bases between them. The CDR3 is 13 residues long. CDR1 is MNHEY and CDR2 is SVGAGI in the germline V gene.